A selection of T cell receptor beta chains follows, all from one sample in a study of T-cell reconstitution after alpha-beta-depleted transplantation in children. TCRdb re-analysed the PCR reads in MiXCR, keeping a single row per CDR3 protein. The sample contains around 300,000 distinct CDR3 sequences, over 20% of which appear only once. This specimen was PBMCs, mostly from graft donor cells, taken 180 days after TCRalphabeta/CD19-depleted stem cell transplant. The receptors derive from a male patient between 10 and 17 years old who had a stem cell transplant for acute lymphoblastic leukemia, so the T cells may come from the graft donor. Each CDR3 is given with its conserved first and last residue. D genes are given only for firm matches. Size is omitted from some rows. Given values are once, few, many or a class for expanded clones.

TRBV29-1,.,TRBD1,TRBJ2-7,TGCAGCGTTGTACAGGGGGCTGAAGAGCAGTACTTC,CSVVQGAEEQYF
TRBV24-1,few,.,TRBJ2-3,TGTGCCACCAGTGATCGTCACCGCGAGAGGGGCACAGATACGCAGTATTTT,CATSDRHRERGTDTQYF
TRBV4-1,few,.,TRBJ2-7,TGCGCCAGCAGCACTCCGGGACGGGTCTACGAGCAGTACTTC,CASSTPGRVYEQYF
TRBV5-1,few,.,TRBJ1-2,TGCGCCAGCAGCTTGGGAGGCGACCTGGGCTACACCTTC,CASSLGGDLGYTF
TRBV3-1,.,.,TRBJ2-3,TGTGCCAGCAGCCTCATGAGCCGTTTGGGAGATACGCAGTATTTT,CASSLMSRLGDTQYF
TRBV3-1,few,.,TRBJ2-7,TGTGCCAGCAGCCAATCCTTTTCGGTAGACGAGCAGTACTTC,CASSQSFSVDEQYF
TRBV5-1,few,.,TRBJ2-7,TGCGCCAGCAGCTCTGACGGGTACGAGCAGTACTTC,CASSSDGYEQYF
TRBV5-5,.,.,TRBJ2-2,TGTGCCACCAGCTTGGCACGGGTTGGGCTCCACAAAACCGGGGAGCTGTTTTTT,CATSLARVGLHKTGELFF
TRBV9,.,.,TRBJ2-3,TGTGCCAGCAGCGTAGTCGGGACTCTTCCTTCAGATACGCAGTATTTT,CASSVVGTLPSDTQYF
TRBV18,few,TRBD2,TRBJ2-2,TGTGCCAGCTCACCATCCGGGACTAGCGCGAACACCGGGGAGCTGTTTTTT,CASSPSGTSANTGELFF
TRBV7-2,.,TRBD2,TRBJ2-1,TGTGCCAGCAGCCTTTCTAGCGGGTTCTCCTACAATGAGCAGTTCTTC,CASSLSSGFSYNEQFF
TRBV27,.,.,TRBJ2-3,TGTGCCAGCAGCTTGGGAAACCCCACAGATACGCAGTATTTT,CASSLGNPTDTQYF
TRBV12-3/TRBV12-4,few,TRBD2,TRBJ2-1,TGTGCCAGCAGCATTGGGACTAGCGGGAAGGATGAGCAGTTCTTC,CASSIGTSGKDEQFF
TRBV6-6,few,.,TRBJ2-5,TGTGCCAGCAGTTACTCTGGGGGGACCCAGTACTTC,CASSYSGGTQYF
TRBV28,.,.,TRBJ2-1,TGTGCCAGCAGTTTTCAAGGCATCTACAATGAGCAGTTCTTC,CASSFQGIYNEQFF
TRBV7-6,few,.,TRBJ1-2,TGTGCCAGCAGCTTAGCGCGGTGGAAACCGTTCTATGGCTACACCTTC,CASSLARWKPFYGYTF
TRBV7-2,once,.,TRBJ2-7,TGTGTCAGCAGCTTAGACTTCTCCTACGAGCAGTACTTC,CVSSLDFSYEQYF
TRBV5-1,many,TRBD1,TRBJ2-7,TGCGCCAGCAGCTTGGCCCTGACAGGGCCCACCTACGAGCAGTACTTC,CASSLALTGPTYEQYF
TRBV19,.,.,TRBJ2-7,TGTGCCAGTAGTACGGTATTCAACTACGAGCAGTACTTC,CASSTVFNYEQYF
TRBV20-1,.,TRBD1,TRBJ2-1,TGCAGTGCTAACGAGGGGGCCTTATACAATGAGCAGTTCTTC,CSANEGALYNEQFF
TRBV5-1,.,TRBD2,TRBJ2-7,TGCGCCAGCAGCTTGGACGGGGGGTACGAGCAGTACTTC,CASSLDGGYEQYF
TRBV5-1,.,TRBD2,TRBJ2-7,TGCGCCAGCAGCTTGTGGGGAACGGCGGGAGCCCCTCTCGAGCAGTACTTC,CASSLWGTAGAPLEQYF
TRBV12-3/TRBV12-4,few,TRBD2,TRBJ2-7,TGTGCCAGCACCCTAGCGGGAGGGTACTACGAGCAGTACTTC,CASTLAGGYYEQYF
TRBV5-1,.,TRBD1,TRBJ2-1,TGCGCCAGCAGCCCCAATTTACAGGGGCAAGATCACAATGAGCAGTTCTTC,CASSPNLQGQDHNEQFF
TRBV20-1,.,.,TRBJ2-7,TGCAGTGATAGGATGGGGGCTCCCACCCTTTACGAGCAGTACTTC,CSDRMGAPTLYEQYF
TRBV15,few,.,TRBJ1-4,TGTGCCACCAGCAGTGGCCGGGCGGCCCCTCGTGAAAAACTGTTTTTT,CATSSGRAAPREKLFF